This T cell receptor beta chain was obtained from a study of CD8 T cells in ankylosing spondylitis. This clonotype was detected many times. An end of the junction does not agree with germline; a read error may underlie this. Per germline, CDR1 SGHTS and CDR2 YDEGEE. This CDR3 has 15 residues. TCRdb analysed the 5' RACE reads with MiXCR anew, one entry per CDR3 protein. The sample has under 300,000 distinct CDR3 sequences, roughly 8.6% seen once. This clonotype was sampled from a male donor with ankylosing spondylitis or in good health (not recorded which). The sequencing sample was made of blood, either unsorted or a sorted T cell fraction (not recorded which). This rearrangement joins TRBV5-8 to TRBJ2-2; 7 bases fit TRBD1. CDR3 residues: CASRLGQTNTGELFF. The CDR3 DNA reads as TGTGCCAGCAGATTGGGACAGACTAACACCGGGGAGCTGTTTTTT.